The 3 T cell receptor beta chains given below trace back to one sample, sequenced in a study of blood T cell repertoires in COVID-19. Produced via immunoSEQ multiplex PCR; TCRdb's table is partial and in-frame only. The data contain tens of thousands of clones, 85% of them singletons. The material sequenced was peripheral blood. These TCRs come from a man aged 60-69 years with acute or convalescent COVID-19.

By share, this clone ranks as medium-sized (0.01 to 0.1%). The chain recombines TRBV2 with TRBJ2-5, with 7 bases matching TRBD1. The CDR3 has 18 residues. CDR1 and CDR2 (germline): SNHLY, FYNNEI. V lost 3 bases to trimming and J lost 3 bases; unmatched junction nucleotides: 16. This chain's CDR3 is CASSDMSWDSSRKETQYF. In DNA form, the CDR3 reads TGTGCCAGCAGTGACATGAGCTGGGACAGTAGCCGAAAAGAGACCCAGTACTTC.

The genes are TRBV11-2 and TRBJ1-1; D remains ambiguous. CDR3 length: 14 amino acids. Looked up from germline, CDR1 is SGHAT and CDR2 is FQNNGV. V gave up 2 bases and J gave up 2 bases, with 9 bases separating them. CDR3 in DNA: TGTGCCAGCAGCTTACCCGTGCGAAACACTGAAGCTTTCTTT. Encoded protein: CASSLPVRNTEAFF.

V is TRBV28 and J is TRBJ1-2, with a weak D call TRBD1 (6 bases). The V gene's germline CDR1 is MDHEN and CDR2 SYDVKM. V was trimmed by 5 bases and J by 6 bases, leaving 13 bases between them. The CDR3 totals 13 residues. CDR3 sequence reads: CASSVAGGNGYTF. The CDR3 nucleotides read TGTGCCAGCAGTGTGGCTGGGGGCAATGGCTACACCTTC.